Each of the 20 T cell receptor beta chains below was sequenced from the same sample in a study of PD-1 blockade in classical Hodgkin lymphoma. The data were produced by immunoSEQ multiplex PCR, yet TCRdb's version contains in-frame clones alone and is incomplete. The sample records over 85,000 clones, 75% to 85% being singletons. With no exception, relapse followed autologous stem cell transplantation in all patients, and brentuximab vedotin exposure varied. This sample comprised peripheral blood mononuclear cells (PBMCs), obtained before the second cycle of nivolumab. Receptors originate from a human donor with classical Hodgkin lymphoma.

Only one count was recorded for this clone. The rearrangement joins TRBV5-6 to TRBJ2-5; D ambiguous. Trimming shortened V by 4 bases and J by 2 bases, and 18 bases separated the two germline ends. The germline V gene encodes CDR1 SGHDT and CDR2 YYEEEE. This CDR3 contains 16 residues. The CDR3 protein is CASSAPGFEGQETQYF. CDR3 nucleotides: TGTGCCAGCAGCGCCCCAGGTTTCGAAGGGCAAGAGACCCAGTACTTC.

The CDR3 is CASSVDRGPHEQYF. The CDR3 bases are TGTGCCAGCAGTGTGGACAGGGGGCCTCACGAGCAGTACTTC. The chain couples TRBV6-1 to TRBJ2-7, with 11 bases matching TRBD1. CDR3 size: 14 residues. Germline V lookup: CDR1 MNHNS, CDR2 SASEGT. The ends lost 4 bases at V and 5 bases at J; junction bases unmatched: 4.

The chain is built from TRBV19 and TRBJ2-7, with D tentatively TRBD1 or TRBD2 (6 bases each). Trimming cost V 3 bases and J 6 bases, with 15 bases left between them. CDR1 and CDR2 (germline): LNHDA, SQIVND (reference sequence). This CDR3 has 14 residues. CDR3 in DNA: TGTGCCAGTAGTATTTCGGCACAGGGAGGCGAGCAGTACTTC. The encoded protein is CASSISAQGGEQYF.

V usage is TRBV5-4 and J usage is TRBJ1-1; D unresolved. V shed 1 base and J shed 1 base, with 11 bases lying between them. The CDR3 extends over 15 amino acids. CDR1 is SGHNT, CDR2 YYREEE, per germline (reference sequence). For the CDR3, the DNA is TGTGCCAGCAGCTTGTATGCAGGACCGAACACTGAAGCTTTCTTT. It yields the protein CASSLYAGPNTEAFF.

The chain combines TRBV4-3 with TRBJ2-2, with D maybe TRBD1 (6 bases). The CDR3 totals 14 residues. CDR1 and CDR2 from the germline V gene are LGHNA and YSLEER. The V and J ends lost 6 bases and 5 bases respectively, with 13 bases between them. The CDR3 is CASRKTGATGELFF. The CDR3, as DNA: TGCGCCAGCAGGAAGACAGGAGCGACCGGGGAGCTGTTTTTT.

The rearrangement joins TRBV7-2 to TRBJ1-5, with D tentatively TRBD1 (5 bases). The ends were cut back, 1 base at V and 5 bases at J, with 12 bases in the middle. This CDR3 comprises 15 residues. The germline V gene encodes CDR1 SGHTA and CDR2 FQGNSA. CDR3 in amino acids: CASSLVGALDQPQHF. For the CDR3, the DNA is TGTGCCAGCAGCTTAGTAGGGGCTTTGGATCAGCCCCAGCATTTT. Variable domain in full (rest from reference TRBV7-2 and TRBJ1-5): GAGVSQSPSNKVTEKGKDVELRCDPISGHTALYWYRQSLGQGLEFLIYFQGNSAPDKSGLPSDRFSAERTGGSVSTLTIQRTQQEDSAVYLCASSLVGALDQPQHFGDGTRLSIL.

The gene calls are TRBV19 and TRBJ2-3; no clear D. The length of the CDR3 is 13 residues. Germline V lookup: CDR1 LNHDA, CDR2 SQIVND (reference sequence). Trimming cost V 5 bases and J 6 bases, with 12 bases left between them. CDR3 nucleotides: TGTGCCAGTAGTGTGACCCCTGGGGATACGCAGTATTTT. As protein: CASSVTPGDTQYF.

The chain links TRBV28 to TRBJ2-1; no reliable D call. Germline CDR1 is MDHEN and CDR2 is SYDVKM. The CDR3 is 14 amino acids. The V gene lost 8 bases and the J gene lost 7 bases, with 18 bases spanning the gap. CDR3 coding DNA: TGTGCCAGCGGCCTTGGCCCCAAGGTTAATGAGCAGTTCTTC. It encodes CASGLGPKVNEQFF.

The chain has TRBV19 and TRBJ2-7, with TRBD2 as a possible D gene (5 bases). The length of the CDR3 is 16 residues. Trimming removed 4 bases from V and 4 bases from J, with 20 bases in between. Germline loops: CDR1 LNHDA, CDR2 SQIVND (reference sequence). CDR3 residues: CASSSLGPRAIYEQYF. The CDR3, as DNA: TGTGCCAGTAGTAGCCTAGGACCGAGGGCGATATACGAGCAGTACTTC.

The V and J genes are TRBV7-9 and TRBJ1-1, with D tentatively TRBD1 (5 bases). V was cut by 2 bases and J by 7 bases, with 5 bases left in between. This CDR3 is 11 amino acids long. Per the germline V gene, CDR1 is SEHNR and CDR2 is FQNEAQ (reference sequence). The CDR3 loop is CASSLRGEAFF. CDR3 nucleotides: TGTGCCAGCAGCTTAAGGGGTGAAGCTTTCTTT.

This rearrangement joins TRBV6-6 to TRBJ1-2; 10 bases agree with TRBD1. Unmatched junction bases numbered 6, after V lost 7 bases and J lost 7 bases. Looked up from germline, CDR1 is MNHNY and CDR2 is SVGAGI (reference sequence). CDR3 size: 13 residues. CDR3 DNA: TGTGCCAGCAAAACGGGACAGGGGTCTGGCTACACCTTC. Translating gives CASKTGQGSGYTF.

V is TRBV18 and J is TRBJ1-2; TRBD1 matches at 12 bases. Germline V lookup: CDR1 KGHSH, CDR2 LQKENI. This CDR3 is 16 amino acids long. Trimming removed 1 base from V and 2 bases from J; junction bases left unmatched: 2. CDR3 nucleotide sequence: TGTGCCAGCTCACCACTGGGACAGGGGGCCAACTATGGCTACACCTTC. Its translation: CASSPLGQGANYGYTF. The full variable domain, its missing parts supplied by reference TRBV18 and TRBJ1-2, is NAGVMQNPRHLVRRRGQEARLRCSPMKGHSHVYWYRQLPEEGLKFMVYLQKENIIDESGMPKERFSAEFPKEGPSILRIQQVVRGDSAAYFCASSPLGQGANYGYTFGSGTRLTVV.

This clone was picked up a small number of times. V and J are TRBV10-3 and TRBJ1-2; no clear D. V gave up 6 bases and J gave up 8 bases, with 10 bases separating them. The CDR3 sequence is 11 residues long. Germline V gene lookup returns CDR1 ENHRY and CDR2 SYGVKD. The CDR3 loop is CAISQALGYTF. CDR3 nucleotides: TGTGCCATCAGCCAGGCCCTGGGCTACACCTTC.

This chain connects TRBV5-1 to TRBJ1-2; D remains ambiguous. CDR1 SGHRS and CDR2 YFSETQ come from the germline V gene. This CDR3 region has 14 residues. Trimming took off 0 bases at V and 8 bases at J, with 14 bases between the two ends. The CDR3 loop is CASSLGTAQLGYTF. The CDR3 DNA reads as TGCGCCAGCAGCTTGGGTACAGCCCAACTGGGCTACACCTTC.

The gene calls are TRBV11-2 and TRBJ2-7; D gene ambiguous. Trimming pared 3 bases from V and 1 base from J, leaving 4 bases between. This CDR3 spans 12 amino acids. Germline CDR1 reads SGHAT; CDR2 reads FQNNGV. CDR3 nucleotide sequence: TGTGCCAGCAGCTTTGGATCCTACGAGCAGTACTTC. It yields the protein CASSFGSYEQYF.

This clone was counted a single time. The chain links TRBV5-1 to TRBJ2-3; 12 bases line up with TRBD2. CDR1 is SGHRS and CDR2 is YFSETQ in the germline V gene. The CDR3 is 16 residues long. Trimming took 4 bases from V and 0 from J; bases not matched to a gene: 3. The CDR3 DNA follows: TGCGCCAGCAGCCAGGGGACTAGCGGGAGCACAGATACGCAGTATTTT. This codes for CASSQGTSGSTDTQYF.

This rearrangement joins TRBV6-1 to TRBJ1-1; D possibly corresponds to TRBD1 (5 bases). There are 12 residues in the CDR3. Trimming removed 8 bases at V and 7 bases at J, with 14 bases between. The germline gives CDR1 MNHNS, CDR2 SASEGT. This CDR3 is CASPTGLGEAFF. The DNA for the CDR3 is TGTGCCAGCCCTACAGGTCTAGGTGAAGCTTTCTTT.

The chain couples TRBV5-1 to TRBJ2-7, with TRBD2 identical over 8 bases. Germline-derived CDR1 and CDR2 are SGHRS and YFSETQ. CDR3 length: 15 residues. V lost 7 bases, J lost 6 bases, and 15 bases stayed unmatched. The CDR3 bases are TGCGCCAGCTGCTCCGGGCCGGGAGGGCTTGGCGAGCAGTACTTC. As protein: CASCSGPGGLGEQYF.

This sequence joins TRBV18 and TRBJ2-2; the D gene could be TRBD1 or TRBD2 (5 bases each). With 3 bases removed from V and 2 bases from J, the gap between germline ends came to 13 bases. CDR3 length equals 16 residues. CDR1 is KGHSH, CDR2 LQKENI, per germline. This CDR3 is CASSPLRDRNTGELFF. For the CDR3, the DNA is TGTGCCAGCTCACCTCTCCGGGACCGAAACACCGGGGAGCTGTTTTTT.

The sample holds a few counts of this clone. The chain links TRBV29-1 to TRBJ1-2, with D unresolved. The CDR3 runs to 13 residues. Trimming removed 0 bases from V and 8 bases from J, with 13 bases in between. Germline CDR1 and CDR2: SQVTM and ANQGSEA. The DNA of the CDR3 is TGCAGCGTTGAAGATCCTGGTCTCGCGGGCTACACCTTC. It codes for CSVEDPGLAGYTF. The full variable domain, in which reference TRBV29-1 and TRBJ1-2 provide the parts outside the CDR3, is SAVISQKPSRDICQRGTSLTIQCQVDSQVTMMFWYRQQPGQSLTLIATANQGSEATYESGFVIDKFPISRPNLTFSTLTVSNMSPEDSSIYLCSVEDPGLAGYTFGSGTRLTVV.